Below, 9 T cell receptor beta chains from the same sample are listed, as sequenced in a study of cytomegalovirus exposure and HLA in healthy donors (dated by TCRdb to the late 2010s). The library was produced with the immunoSEQ multiplex PCR assay. For the multiplex PCR, a mixture combining 60 forward primers for TCR Vbeta segments and 13 reverse primers for TCR Jbeta segments was used. The table comes from immuneACCESS by way of TCRdb, which keeps in-frame sequences with V and J called. Part of the clones is missing from these tables; in studies checked, under half for an unresolved V gene and the rest for unknown reasons. The sample records around 100,000 clones, about 74% of which are singletons. The leading ten clones occupy about 5% of the sample. Sequencing was performed on PBMCs. These receptors all stem from a female donor in good health and CMV-seropositive.

This sequence joins TRBV5-1 and TRBJ1-2, with TRBD1 matching 7 bases. The CDR3 is 12 residues long. V gave up 5 bases and J gave up 8 bases; unmatched junction bases: 6. Germline values: CDR1 SGHRS, CDR2 YFSETQ. The CDR3 protein is CASSLSGGGYTF. The CDR3 nucleotides read TGCGCCAGCAGTCTATCAGGGGGAGGCTACACCTTC.

The chain uses TRBV7-9 and TRBJ1-4, with D tentatively TRBD1 (6 bases). V gave up 2 bases and J gave up 3 bases, with 10 bases separating them. The V gene's germline CDR1 is SEHNR and CDR2 FQNEAQ (reference sequence). The CDR3 has 15 amino acids. The CDR3 spells CASSLMQGSNEKLFF. The CDR3 DNA is TGTGCCAGCAGCTTAATGCAGGGGTCTAATGAAAAACTGTTTTTT.

The chain joins TRBV5-5 to TRBJ2-5; D not certain. V was cut by 3 bases and J by 5 bases, with 11 bases left in between. This CDR3 contains 13 residues. The germline CDR1 and CDR2 sequences are SGHKS and YYEKEE (reference sequence). In DNA form, the CDR3 reads TGTGCCAGCAGCTCATCTCCAGTGGAGACCCAGTACTTC. Its protein product is CASSSSPVETQYF.

The count of this clone is one. The chain carries TRBV5-8 and TRBJ1-4; D possibly corresponds to TRBD1 (6 bases). Per the germline V gene, CDR1 is SGHTS and CDR2 is YDEGEE. V lost 4 bases and J 0 bases, leaving 10 bases between the germline ends. CDR3 length: 15 amino acids. CDR3 nucleotide sequence: TGTGCCAGCAGCGCAAGGACAGCAACTAATGAAAAACTGTTTTTT. Protein product: CASSARTATNEKLFF.

This rearrangement joins TRBV4-3 to TRBJ1-5; TRBD1 aligns across 12 bases. Trimming cost V 0 bases and J 7 bases; bases outside gene matches: 1. From germline, CDR1 is LGHNA and CDR2 YSLEER. This CDR3 spans 15 amino acids. The CDR3 loop is CASSQDGTGGQPQHF. The CDR3, as DNA: TGCGCCAGCAGCCAAGATGGGACAGGGGGCCAGCCCCAGCATTTT.

The count of this clone is one. V and J are TRBV29-1 and TRBJ2-1; 7 bases are a match to TRBD2. This CDR3 has 17 amino acids. Germline V gene sequence: CDR1 SQVTM, CDR2 ANQGSEA. The trim removed 0 bases at V and 5 bases at J, leaving 13 bases unmatched. This chain's CDR3 is CSVEDRGLGGGNNEQFF. The CDR3 region has the DNA TGCAGCGTTGAAGATAGGGGCCTGGGCGGGGGAAACAATGAGCAGTTCTTC.

The sample holds one count of this clone. The gene calls are TRBV7-2 and TRBJ1-3; D unresolved. The CDR3 runs 14 residues. Germline-derived CDR1 and CDR2 are SGHTA and FQGNSA. V shed 4 bases and J shed 0 bases, with 7 bases lying between them. The CDR3 protein is CASSSRGSGNTIYF. The CDR3 DNA sequence: TGTGCCAGCAGCTCACGCGGCTCTGGAAACACCATATATTTT.

This sequence joins TRBV2 and TRBJ1-6, with TRBD1 matching 7 bases. Per germline, CDR1 SNHLY and CDR2 FYNNEI. The CDR3 length is 16 residues. With V trimmed by 0 bases and J by 12 bases, 11 bases remained unmatched. CDR3 nucleotides: TGTGCCAGCAGTGAAGCAGGGGGCGGCAACCGGGTACCCCTCCACTTT. The encoded protein is CASSEAGGGNRVPLHF.

The chain combines TRBV6-5 with TRBJ2-5; 9 bases match TRBD2. The CDR3 length is 14 residues. The V gene end was trimmed by 11 bases and the J gene end by 5 bases; junction bases not matched to a gene: 12. Germline CDR1 MNHEY, CDR2 SVGAGI. In DNA form, the CDR3 reads TGTGCCTCCTCGGCTAGCGGGGTTATTGAGACCCAGTACTTC. Translation: CASSASGVIETQYF.